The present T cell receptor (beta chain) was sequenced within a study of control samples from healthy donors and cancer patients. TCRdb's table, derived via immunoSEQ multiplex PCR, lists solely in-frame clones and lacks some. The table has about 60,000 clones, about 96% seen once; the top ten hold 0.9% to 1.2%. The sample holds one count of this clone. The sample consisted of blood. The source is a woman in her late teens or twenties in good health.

The CDR3 DNA is TGTGCCAGCAGCCCCCCGGGACAGGGGGCCAACAATGAGCAGTTCTTC. Translation gives CASSPPGQGANNEQFF. The chain uses TRBV7-9 and TRBJ2-1; 12 bases align to TRBD1. V shed 5 bases, J shed 5 bases, and the junction held 7 bases outside the gene matches. The CDR3 sequence is 16 residues long. The germline CDR1 and CDR2 sequences are SEHNR and FQNEAQ (reference sequence).